The present TCR beta chain was sequenced within a study of cytomegalovirus exposure and HLA in healthy donors. Regarding the study as a whole: Among the CMV-associated chains, three were confirmed in vitro as specific for CMV antigens. Reported performance of the classifier showed diagnosis of cytomegalovirus status with high specificity and sensitivity. Researchers counted 180 or so TCR beta chains as cytomegalovirus-associated.

Separation from the approximately 720-subject first cohort characterized the approximately 120-subject validation cohort, to which the donors belonged. This CDR3 is 18 amino acids long. The germline gives CDR1 SNHLY, CDR2 FYNNEI. J gave up 7 bases and V 2 bases, and 18 bases lay outside the gene matches. Worth noting for this clone: The antigen remains undetermined.

The table came from immunoSEQ multiplex PCR; TCRdb's copy has only in-frame clones and leaves some out. The data show 68,000 or so clones, with more than 95% seen just once and 2.4% held by the top ten. The TCR comes from a young man in good health and CMV-seronegative. V gene TRBV2 combines with J gene TRBJ2-7; 9 bases align to TRBD2. The sequencing sample was made of PBMCs. CDR3 sequence reads: CASSEMGGGASGMGEQYF. As DNA, the CDR3 is TGTGCCAGCAGTGAAATGGGAGGAGGGGCTAGCGGGATGGGTGAGCAGTACTTC.